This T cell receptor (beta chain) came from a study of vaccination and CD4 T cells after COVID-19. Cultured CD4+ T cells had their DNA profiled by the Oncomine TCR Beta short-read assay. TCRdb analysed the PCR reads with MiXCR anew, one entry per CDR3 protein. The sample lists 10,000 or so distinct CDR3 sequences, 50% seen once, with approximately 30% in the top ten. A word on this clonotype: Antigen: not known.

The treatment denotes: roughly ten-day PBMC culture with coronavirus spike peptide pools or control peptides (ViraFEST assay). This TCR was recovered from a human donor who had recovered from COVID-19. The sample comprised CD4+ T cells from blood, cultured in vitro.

CDR3 amino acids: CASRLGQAQNYGYTF. The CDR3 DNA reads as TGTGCCAGCAGACTAGGACAGGCCCAGAACTATGGCTACACCTTC. The chain combines TRBV27 with TRBJ1-2; TRBD1 aligns across 7 bases. This CDR3 region has 15 residues. Germline trimming cut 6 bases from V and 2 bases from J; bases unmatched to any gene: 9. Germline CDR1 MNHEY, CDR2 SMNVEV (reference sequence).